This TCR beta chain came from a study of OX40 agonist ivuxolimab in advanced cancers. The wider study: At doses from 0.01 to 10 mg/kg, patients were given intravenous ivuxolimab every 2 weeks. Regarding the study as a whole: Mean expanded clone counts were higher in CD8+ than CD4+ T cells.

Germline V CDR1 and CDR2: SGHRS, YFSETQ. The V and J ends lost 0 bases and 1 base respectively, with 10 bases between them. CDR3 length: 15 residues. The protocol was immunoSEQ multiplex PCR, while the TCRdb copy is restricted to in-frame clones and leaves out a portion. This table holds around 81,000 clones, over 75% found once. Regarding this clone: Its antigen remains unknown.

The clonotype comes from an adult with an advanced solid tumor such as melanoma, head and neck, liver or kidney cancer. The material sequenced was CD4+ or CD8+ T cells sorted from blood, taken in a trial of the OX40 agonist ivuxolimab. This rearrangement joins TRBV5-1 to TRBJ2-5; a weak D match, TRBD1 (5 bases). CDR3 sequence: CASSLGSGPQETQYF. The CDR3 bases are TGCGCCAGCAGCTTGGGTTCAGGGCCCCAAGAGACCCAGTACTTC. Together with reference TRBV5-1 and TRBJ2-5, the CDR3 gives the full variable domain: KAGVTQTPRYLIKTRGQQVTLSCSPISGHRSVSWYQQTPGQGLQFLFEYFSETQRNKGNFPGRFSGRQFSNSRSEMNVSTLELGDSALYLCASSLGSGPQETQYFGPGTRLLVL.